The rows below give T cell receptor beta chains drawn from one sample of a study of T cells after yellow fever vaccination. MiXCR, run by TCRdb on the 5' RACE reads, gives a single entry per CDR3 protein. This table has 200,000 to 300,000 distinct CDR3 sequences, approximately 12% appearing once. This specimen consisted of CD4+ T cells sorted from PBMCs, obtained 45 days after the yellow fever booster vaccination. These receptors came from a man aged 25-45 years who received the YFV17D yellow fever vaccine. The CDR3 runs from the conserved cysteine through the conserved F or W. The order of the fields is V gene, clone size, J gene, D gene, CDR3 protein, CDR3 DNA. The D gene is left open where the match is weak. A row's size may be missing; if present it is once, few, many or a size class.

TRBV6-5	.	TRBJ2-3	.	CASSYAGSTDTQNF	TGTGCCAGCAGTTACGCGGGAAGCACAGATACGCAGAATTTT
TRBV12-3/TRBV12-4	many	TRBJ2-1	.	CASSRTLGEQFF	TGTGCCAGCAGCCGGACTTTGGGTGAGCAGTTCTTC
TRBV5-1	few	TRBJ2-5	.	CASSLAAVETQYF	TGCGCCAGCAGCTTGGCGGCGGTAGAGACCCAGTACTTC
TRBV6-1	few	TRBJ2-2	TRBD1	CASSPGFGQAPNTGELFF	TGTGCCAGCAGCCCCGGATTCGGACAGGCACCGAACACCGGGGAGCTGTTTTTT
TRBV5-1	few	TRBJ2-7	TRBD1	CASSSSSTGGSEQYF	TGCGCCAGCAGCTCTTCGTCGACAGGGGGGTCCGAGCAGTACTTC
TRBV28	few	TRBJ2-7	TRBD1	CASRSVGTGKHEQYF	TGTGCCAGCAGATCAGTCGGGACAGGTAAACACGAGCAGTACTTC
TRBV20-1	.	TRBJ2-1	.	CSARDTNEQFF	TGCAGTGCTAGAGATACCAATGAGCAGTTCTTC
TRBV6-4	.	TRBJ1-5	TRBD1	CASSDYRDSVQGQPQHF	TGTGCCAGCAGTGACTATCGGGACAGCGTACAGGGTCAGCCCCAGCATTTT
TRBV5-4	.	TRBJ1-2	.	CASSRTGVGGYTF	TGTGCCAGCAGCCGAACGGGGGTCGGGGGCTACACCTTC
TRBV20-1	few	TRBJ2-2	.	CSARDPGGNTGELFF	TGCAGTGCTAGAGATCCGGGGGGCAATACCGGGGAGCTGTTTTTT
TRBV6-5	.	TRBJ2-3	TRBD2	CASSYGAGVSTDTQYF	TGTGCCAGCAGTTACGGAGCGGGAGTCAGCACAGATACGCAGTATTTT
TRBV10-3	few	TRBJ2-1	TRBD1	CATQSRDRINNEQFF	TGTGCCACTCAATCCCGGGACAGAATAAACAATGAGCAGTTCTTC
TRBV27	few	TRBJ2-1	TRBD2	CASSLGLAGGVHEQFF	TGTGCCAGCAGTTTAGGACTAGCGGGCGGAGTTCATGAGCAGTTCTTC
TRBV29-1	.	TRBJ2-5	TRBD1	CSASGQGKETQYF	TGCAGCGCTTCGGGACAGGGAAAAGAGACCCAGTACTTC
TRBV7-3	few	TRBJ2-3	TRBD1	CASSPTGPDTQYF	TGTGCCAGCAGCCCGACAGGGCCAGATACGCAGTATTTT
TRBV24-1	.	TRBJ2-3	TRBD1	CATSDATGTGGSDTQYF	TGTGCCACCAGTGACGCAACCGGGACAGGGGGATCAGATACGCAGTATTTT
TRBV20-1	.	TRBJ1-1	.	CSARGGASDTEAFF	TGCAGTGCTAGGGGGGGCGCGTCGGACACTGAAGCTTTCTTT
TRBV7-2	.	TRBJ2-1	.	CASSLGAGTTYNEQFF	TGTGCCAGCAGCTTGGGTGCGGGAACCACCTACAATGAGCAGTTCTTC
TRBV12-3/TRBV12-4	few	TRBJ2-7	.	CASCRSGAYEQYF	TGTGCCAGCTGCAGGTCCGGGGCCTACGAGCAGTACTTC
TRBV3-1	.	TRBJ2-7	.	CASSSGPGEQYF	TGTGCCAGCAGCTCAGGCCCTGGGGAGCAGTACTTC
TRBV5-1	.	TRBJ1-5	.	CASSQAGNSNQPQHF	TGCGCCAGCAGCCAAGCTGGGAATAGCAATCAGCCCCAGCATTTT
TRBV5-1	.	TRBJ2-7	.	CASSLDRLALSYEQYF	TGCGCCAGCAGCTTGGATCGGCTAGCGTTGTCCTACGAGCAGTACTTC
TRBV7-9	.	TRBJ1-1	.	CASSRDIMNTEAFF	TGTGCCAGCAGCCGGGACATTATGAACACTGAAGCTTTCTTT
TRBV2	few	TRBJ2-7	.	CASSSQGTPAYEQYF	TGTGCCAGCAGCTCACAGGGAACCCCAGCCTACGAGCAGTACTTC
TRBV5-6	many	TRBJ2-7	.	CASSLSAYEQYF	TGTGCCAGCAGCTTATCGGCGTACGAGCAGTACTTC
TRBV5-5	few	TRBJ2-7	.	CASSSTGIEQYF	TGTGCCAGCAGCTCCACAGGGATAGAGCAGTACTTC
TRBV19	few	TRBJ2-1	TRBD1	CASTKDRAGEQFF	TGTGCCAGTACCAAAGACAGGGCCGGTGAGCAGTTCTTC
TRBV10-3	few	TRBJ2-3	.	CAISPFNTDTQYF	TGTGCCATCAGCCCCTTCAACACAGATACGCAGTATTTT
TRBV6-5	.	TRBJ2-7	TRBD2	CASSSASGRSYEQYF	TGTGCCAGCAGTTCGGCTAGCGGGAGATCCTACGAGCAGTACTTC
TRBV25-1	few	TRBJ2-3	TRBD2	CASSGGLVASSTDTQYF	TGTGCCAGCAGTGGGGGACTAGTCGCTTCTAGCACAGATACGCAGTATTTT
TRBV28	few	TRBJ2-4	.	CASTKADTSAKNIQYF	TGTGCCAGCACAAAGGCGGACACGTCTGCCAAAAACATTCAGTACTTC
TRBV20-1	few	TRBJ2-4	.	CSARQSQVERAKNIQYF	TGCAGTGCTAGACAGAGCCAAGTGGAAAGGGCCAAAAACATTCAGTACTTC
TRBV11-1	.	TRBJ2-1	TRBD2	CASSLASLATVIGESNEQFF	TGTGCCAGCAGCTTAGCGTCACTAGCGACGGTAATAGGAGAAAGCAATGAGCAGTTCTTC
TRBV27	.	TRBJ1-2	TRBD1	CASSYGQGAVYGYTF	TGTGCCAGCAGTTACGGACAGGGGGCAGTCTATGGCTACACCTTC
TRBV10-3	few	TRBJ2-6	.	CAISESVTVSGANVLTF	TGTGCCATCAGTGAGTCCGTGACAGTCTCTGGGGCCAACGTCCTGACTTTC
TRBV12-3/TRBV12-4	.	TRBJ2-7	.	CASSLPGLQIHF	TGTGCCAGCAGTCTCCCGGGACTCCAGATTCACTTC
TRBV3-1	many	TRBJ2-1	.	CASSQGYNEQFF	TGTGCCAGCAGCCAAGGATACAATGAGCAGTTCTTC
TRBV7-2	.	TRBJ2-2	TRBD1	CASGSNRDRASTGELFF	TGTGCCAGCGGATCTAACCGGGACAGGGCCAGTACCGGGGAGCTGTTTTTT
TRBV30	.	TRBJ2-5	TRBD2	CACYLAGGPRETQYF	TGTGCCTGTTATCTAGCGGGAGGGCCTCGGGAGACCCAGTACTTC
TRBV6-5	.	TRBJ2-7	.	CASSYSTRTKYEQYF	TGTGCCAGCAGTTACTCGACACGAACAAAGTACGAGCAGTACTTC
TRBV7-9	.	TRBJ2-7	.	CASSSRDSAYEQYF	TGTGCCAGCAGCTCCCGGGACTCCGCCTACGAGCAGTACTTC
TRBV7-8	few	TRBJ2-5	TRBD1	CASSPRQGRTIWETQYF	TGTGCCAGCAGCCCGCGACAGGGGAGGACAATCTGGGAGACCCAGTACTTC
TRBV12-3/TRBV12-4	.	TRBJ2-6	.	CASSWTGANVLTF	TGTGCCAGCAGTTGGACTGGGGCCAACGTCCTGACTTTC
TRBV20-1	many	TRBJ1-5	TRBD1	CSATRTGKNNQPQHF	TGCAGTGCCACCCGGACAGGGAAAAACAATCAGCCCCAGCATTTT
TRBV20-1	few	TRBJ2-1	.	CSATPVSEGYNEQFF	TGCAGTGCCACGCCCGTTAGCGAGGGCTACAATGAGCAGTTCTTC
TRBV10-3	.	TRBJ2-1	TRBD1	CAIRDRVSYNEQFF	TGTGCCATCAGGGACAGGGTCTCCTACAATGAGCAGTTCTTC
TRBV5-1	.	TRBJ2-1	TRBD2	CASSLRLAGGRNEQFF	TGCGCCAGCAGCTTGAGACTAGCGGGTGGACGGAATGAGCAGTTCTTC
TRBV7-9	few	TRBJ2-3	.	CASSLSGRGDTQYF	TGTGCCAGCAGCTTGAGTGGCCGGGGTGATACGCAGTATTTT
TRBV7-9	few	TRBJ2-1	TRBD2	CASSSRLAGYNEQFF	TGTGCCAGCAGCTCCCGACTAGCGGGATACAATGAGCAGTTCTTC
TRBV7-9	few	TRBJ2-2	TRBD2	CANPSGLAGKTGELFF	TGTGCCAACCCATCGGGACTAGCGGGAAAAACCGGGGAGCTGTTTTTT